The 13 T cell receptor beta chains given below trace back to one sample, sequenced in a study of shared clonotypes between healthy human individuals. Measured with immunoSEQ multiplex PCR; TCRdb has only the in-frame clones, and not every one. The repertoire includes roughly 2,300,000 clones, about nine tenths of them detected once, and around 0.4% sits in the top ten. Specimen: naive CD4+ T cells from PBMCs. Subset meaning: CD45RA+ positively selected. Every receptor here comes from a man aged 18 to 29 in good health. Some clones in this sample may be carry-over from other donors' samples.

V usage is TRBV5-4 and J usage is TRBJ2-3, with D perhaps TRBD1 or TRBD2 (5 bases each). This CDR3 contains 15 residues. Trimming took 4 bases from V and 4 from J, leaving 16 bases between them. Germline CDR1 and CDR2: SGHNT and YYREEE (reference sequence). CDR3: CASSAGQGRADTQYF. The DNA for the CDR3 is TGTGCCAGCAGCGCGGGTCAGGGTAGGGCAGATACGCAGTATTTT.

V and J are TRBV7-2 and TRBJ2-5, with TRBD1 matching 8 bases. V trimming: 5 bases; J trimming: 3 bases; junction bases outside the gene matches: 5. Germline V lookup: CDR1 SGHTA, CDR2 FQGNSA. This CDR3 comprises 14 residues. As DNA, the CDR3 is TGTGCCAGCAGCACGCGGACAGGGAAAGAGACCCAGTACTTC. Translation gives CASSTRTGKETQYF.

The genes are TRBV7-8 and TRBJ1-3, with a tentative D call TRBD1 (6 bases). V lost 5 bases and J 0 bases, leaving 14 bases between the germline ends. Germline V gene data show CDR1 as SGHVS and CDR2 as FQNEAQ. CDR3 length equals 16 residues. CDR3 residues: CASSNLLTGSGNTIYF. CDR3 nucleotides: TGTGCCAGCAGCAATCTCCTGACAGGCTCTGGAAACACCATATATTTT.

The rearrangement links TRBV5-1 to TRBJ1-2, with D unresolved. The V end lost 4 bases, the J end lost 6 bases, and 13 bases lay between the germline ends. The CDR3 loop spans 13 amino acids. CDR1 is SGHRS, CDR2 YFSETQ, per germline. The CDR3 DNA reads TGCGCCAGCAGCCTAGGGATAGTAGATGGCTACACCTTC. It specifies CASSLGIVDGYTF.

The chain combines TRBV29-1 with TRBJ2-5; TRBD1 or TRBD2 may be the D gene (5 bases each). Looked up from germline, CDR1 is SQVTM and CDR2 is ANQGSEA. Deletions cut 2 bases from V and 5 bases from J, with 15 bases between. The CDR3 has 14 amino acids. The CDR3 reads CSVESHRGRETQYF. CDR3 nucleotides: TGCAGCGTTGAAAGTCACCGGGGACGGGAGACCCAGTACTTC.

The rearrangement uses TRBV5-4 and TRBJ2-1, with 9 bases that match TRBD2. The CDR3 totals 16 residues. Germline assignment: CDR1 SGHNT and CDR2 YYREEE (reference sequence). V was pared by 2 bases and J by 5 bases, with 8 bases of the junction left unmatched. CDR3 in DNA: TGTGCCAGCAGCTTATGGGGCGGGAGGGCCCACAATGAGCAGTTCTTC. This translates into CASSLWGGRAHNEQFF.

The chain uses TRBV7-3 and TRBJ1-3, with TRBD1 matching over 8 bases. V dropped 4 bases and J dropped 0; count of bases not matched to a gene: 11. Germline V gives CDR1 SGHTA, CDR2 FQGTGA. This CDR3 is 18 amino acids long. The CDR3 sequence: CASSSDLDREASGNTIYF. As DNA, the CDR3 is TGTGCCAGCAGCTCAGACCTGGACAGGGAAGCCTCTGGAAACACCATATATTTT. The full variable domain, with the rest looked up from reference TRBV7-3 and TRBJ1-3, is GAGVSQTPSNKVTEKGKYVELRCDPISGHTALYWYRQSLGQGPEFLIYFQGTGAADDSGLPNDRFFAVRPEGSVSTLKIQRTERGDSAVYLCASSSDLDREASGNTIYFGEGSWLTVV.

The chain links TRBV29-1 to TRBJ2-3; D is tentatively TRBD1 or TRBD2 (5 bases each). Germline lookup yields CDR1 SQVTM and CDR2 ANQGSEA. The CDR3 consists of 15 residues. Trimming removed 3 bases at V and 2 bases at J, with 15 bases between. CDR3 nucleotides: TGCAGCGTTGAGGGGCCCCGGGGCGCCACAGATACGCAGTATTTT. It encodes CSVEGPRGATDTQYF.

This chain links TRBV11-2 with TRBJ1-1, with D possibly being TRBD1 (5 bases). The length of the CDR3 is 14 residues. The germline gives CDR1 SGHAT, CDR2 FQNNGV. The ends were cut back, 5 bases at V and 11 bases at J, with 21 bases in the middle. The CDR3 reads CASSPGSGTTWAFF. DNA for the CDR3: TGTGCCAGCAGCCCGGGATCAGGGACGACTTGGGCTTTCTTT. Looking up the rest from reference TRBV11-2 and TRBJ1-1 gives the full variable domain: EAGVAQSPRYKIIEKRQSVAFWCNPISGHATLYWYQQILGQGPKLLIQFQNNGVVDDSQLPKDRFSAERLKGVDSTLKIQPAKLEDSAVYLCASSPGSGTTWAFFGQGTRLTVV.

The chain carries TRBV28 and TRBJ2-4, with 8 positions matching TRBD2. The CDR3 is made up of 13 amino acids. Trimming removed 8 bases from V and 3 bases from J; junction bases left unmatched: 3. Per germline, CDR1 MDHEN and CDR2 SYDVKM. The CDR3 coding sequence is TGTGCCAGCCTACGGGGGGGCAAAAACATTCAGTACTTC. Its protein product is CASLRGGKNIQYF.

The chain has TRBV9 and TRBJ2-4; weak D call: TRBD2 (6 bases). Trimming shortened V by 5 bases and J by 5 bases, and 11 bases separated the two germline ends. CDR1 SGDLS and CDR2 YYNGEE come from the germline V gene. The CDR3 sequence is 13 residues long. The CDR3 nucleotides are TGTGCCAGCAGTAGAGTAGCGGAAAACATTCAGTACTTC. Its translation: CASSRVAENIQYF.

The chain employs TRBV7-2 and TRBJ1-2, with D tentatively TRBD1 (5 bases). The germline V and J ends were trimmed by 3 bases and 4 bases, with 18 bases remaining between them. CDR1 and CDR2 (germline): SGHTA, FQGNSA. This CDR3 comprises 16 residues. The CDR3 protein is CASSLLGGAPGYGYTF. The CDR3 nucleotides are TGTGCCAGCAGCTTGCTCGGCGGGGCTCCCGGCTATGGCTACACCTTC.

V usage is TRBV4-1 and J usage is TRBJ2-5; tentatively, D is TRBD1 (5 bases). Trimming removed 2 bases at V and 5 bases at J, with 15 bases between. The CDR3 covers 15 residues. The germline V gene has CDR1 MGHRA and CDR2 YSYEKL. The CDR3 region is CASSQQGSIVETQYF. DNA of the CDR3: TGCGCCAGCAGCCAACAGGGTAGTATAGTTGAGACCCAGTACTTC.